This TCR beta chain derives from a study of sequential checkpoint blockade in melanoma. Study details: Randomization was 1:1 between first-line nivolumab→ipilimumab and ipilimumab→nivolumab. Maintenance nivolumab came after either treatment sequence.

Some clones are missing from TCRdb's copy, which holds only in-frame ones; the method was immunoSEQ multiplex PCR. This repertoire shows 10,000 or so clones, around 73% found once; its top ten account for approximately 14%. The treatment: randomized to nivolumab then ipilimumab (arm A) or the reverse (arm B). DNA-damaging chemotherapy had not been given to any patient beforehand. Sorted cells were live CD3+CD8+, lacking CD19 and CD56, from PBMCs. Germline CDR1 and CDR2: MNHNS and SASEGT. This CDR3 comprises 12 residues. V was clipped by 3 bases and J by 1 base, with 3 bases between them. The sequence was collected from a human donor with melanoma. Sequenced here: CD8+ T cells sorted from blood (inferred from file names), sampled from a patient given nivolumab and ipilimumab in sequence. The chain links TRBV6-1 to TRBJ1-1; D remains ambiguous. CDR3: CASSDRNTEAFF. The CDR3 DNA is TGTGCCAGCAGTGACAGGAACACTGAAGCTTTCTTT.